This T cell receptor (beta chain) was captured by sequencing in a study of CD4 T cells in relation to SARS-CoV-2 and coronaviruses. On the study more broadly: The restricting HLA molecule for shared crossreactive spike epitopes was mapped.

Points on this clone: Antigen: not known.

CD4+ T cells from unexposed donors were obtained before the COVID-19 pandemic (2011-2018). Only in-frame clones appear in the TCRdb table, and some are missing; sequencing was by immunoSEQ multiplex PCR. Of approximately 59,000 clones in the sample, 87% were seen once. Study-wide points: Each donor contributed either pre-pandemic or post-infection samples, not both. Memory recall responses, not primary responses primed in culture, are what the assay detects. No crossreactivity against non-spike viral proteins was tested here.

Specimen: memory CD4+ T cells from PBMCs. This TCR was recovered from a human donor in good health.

CDR3 sequence (DNA): TGTGCCAGTAGCCCCGGGGCAGCCCGCTCCTACGAGCAGTACTTC. It translates to CASSPGAARSYEQYF. J is TRBJ2-7 and V is TRBV19; the D call may be TRBD1 or TRBD2 (5 bases each). Deletions cut 6 bases from V and 0 bases from J, with 15 bases between. The V gene's germline CDR1 is LNHDA and CDR2 SQIVND (reference sequence). This CDR3 comprises 15 residues.